The 5 T cell receptor beta chains below come from one sample, sequenced in a study of OX40 agonist ivuxolimab in advanced cancers. Clones were read by immunoSEQ multiplex PCR, and TCRdb kept only the in-frame ones, dropping some. The sample carries nearly 95,000 clones, roughly 92% recorded once. This specimen consisted of CD4+ or CD8+ T cells sorted from blood, obtained in a trial of the OX40 agonist ivuxolimab. These receptors came from an adult with an advanced solid tumor such as melanoma, head and neck, liver or kidney cancer.

This rearrangement joins TRBV5-6 to TRBJ2-2; a possible D gene is TRBD1 (6 bases). Germline V gene lookup returns CDR1 SGHDT and CDR2 YYEEEE. The CDR3 is 18 amino acids. V lost 2 bases to trimming and J lost 1 base, with 18 bases between them. CDR3 loop: CASSFLHVDRRNTGELFF. CDR3 DNA sequence: TGTGCCAGCAGCTTCCTCCACGTTGACAGGAGGAACACCGGGGAGCTGTTTTTT.

The genes are TRBV29-1 and TRBJ1-1; D might be TRBD1 (5 bases). CDR1 and CDR2 from the germline V gene are SQVTM and ANQGSEA. Trimming removed 4 bases from V and 4 bases from J, with 13 bases in between. The CDR3 covers 13 residues. The chain's CDR3 is CSVAQGRVTEAFF. CDR3 DNA: TGCAGCGTTGCCCAGGGACGTGTCACTGAAGCTTTCTTT.

The CDR3 coding sequence is TGTGCCAGTAGGGTTAGCGGGGGGCAGACCTACAATGAGCAGTTCTTC. It encodes CASRVSGGQTYNEQFF. The gene calls are TRBV19 and TRBJ2-1, with TRBD2 matching over 10 bases. The CDR3 is 16 amino acids. V lost 6 bases and J lost 2; bases outside the gene matches: 7. Germline CDR1 is LNHDA and CDR2 is SQIVND (reference sequence).

This clone was observed a single time. For the CDR3, the DNA is TGTGCCAGCAGTGAGCCGACAGGGGAGACCCAGTACTTC. Its translation: CASSEPTGETQYF. This rearrangement joins TRBV27 to TRBJ2-5; 7 bases fit TRBD1. CDR3 size: 13 residues. With V trimmed by 5 bases and J by 5 bases, 5 bases remained unmatched. CDR1 MNHEY and CDR2 SMNVEV come from the germline V gene (reference sequence).

The V call is TRBV5-1, the J call TRBJ2-7, with D uncertain. The germline V and J ends were trimmed by 2 bases and 0 bases, with 9 bases remaining between them. CDR1 SGHRS and CDR2 YFSETQ come from the germline V gene. This CDR3 contains 14 residues. CDR3 nucleotide sequence: TGCGCCAGCAGCTTACGTTCGGCCTCCTACGAGCAGTACTTC. This gives the protein CASSLRSASYEQYF.